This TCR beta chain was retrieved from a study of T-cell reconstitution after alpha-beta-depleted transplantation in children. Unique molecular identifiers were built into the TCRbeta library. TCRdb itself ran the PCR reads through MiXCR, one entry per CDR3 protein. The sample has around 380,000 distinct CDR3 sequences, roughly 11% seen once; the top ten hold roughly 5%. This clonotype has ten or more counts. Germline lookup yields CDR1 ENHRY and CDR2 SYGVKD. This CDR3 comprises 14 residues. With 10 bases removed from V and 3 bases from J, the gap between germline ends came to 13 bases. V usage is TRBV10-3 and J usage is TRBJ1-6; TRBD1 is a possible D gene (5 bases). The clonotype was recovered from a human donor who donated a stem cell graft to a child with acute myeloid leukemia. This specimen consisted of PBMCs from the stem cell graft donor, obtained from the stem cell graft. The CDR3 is CATADKDYNSPLHF. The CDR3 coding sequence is TGTGCCACCGCGGACAAAGACTATAATTCACCCCTCCACTTT.